The 18 T cell receptor beta chains in this list originate from one sample, sequenced in a study of hypomethylating agent response in myelodysplastic syndrome (dated by TCRdb to 2020 to 2023). Library prep was done by the immunoSEQ multiplex PCR assay. TCRdb carries this immuneACCESS record with in-frame sequences only. Its versions omit some clonotypes, under half of them owing to an unresolved V gene in the studies checked, with the rest unexplained. The sample data list 2,500 to 4,000 clones, and more than 85% of these were observed just once. Of the sample, roughly a fifth is held by the ten largest clones. Sequences were derived from bone marrow, sampled before or after starting hypomethylating agent treatment for myelodysplastic syndrome (not recorded which). The source is a human donor with myelodysplastic syndrome.

The chain recombines TRBV2 with TRBJ1-1, with 7 bases matching TRBD1. Germline CDR1 reads SNHLY; CDR2 reads FYNNEI. The trim removed 5 bases at V and 6 bases at J, leaving 3 bases unmatched. The CDR3 has 12 amino acids. This chain's CDR3 is CASSPDRAEAFF. The CDR3 nucleotides are TGTGCCAGCAGTCCCGACAGGGCTGAAGCTTTCTTT.

The chain has TRBV27 and TRBJ2-1; 7 bases fit TRBD2. The CDR3 is 16 residues long. CDR1 is MNHEY and CDR2 is SMNVEV in the germline V gene (reference sequence). V shed 2 bases and J 3 bases; nucleotides not matched to a gene: 7. CDR3 protein: CASSLSMGLLYNEQFF. CDR3 DNA sequence: TGTGCCAGCAGTTTAAGTATGGGACTACTCTACAATGAGCAGTTCTTC.

The CDR3 reads CASSYPTNPGADTQYF. The DNA of the CDR3 is TGTGCCAGCAGTTACCCAACCAACCCAGGGGCAGATACGCAGTATTTT. The J gene is TRBJ2-3, the V gene TRBV6-6; maybe TRBD1 (6 bases). CDR3 length: 16 amino acids. Germline values: CDR1 MNHNY, CDR2 SVGAGI (reference sequence). V was clipped by 2 bases and J by 4 bases, with 16 bases between them.

The chain joins TRBV30 to TRBJ2-3; TRBD2 agrees at 11 bases. J was trimmed by 0 bases and V by 4 bases; bases with no gene match: 3. The CDR3 length is 15 residues. Looked up from germline, CDR1 is GTSNPN and CDR2 is SVGIG (reference sequence). The CDR3 protein is CAWKIAGGSTDTQYF. The CDR3 coding sequence is TGTGCCTGGAAGATAGCGGGAGGGAGCACAGATACGCAGTATTTT.

As for this clone: At one of its ends the junction is not consistent with the germline gene, which may arise from a read error. The chain uses TRBV19 and TRBJ1-5; D call uncertain. Germline lookup yields CDR1 LNHDA and CDR2 SQIVND (reference sequence). The CDR3 consists of 15 residues. The CDR3, as DNA: TGTGCCAGTAGTATCGGCGGGGTAAGCAGTCAGCCCCAGCATTTT. Translated: CASSIGGVSSQPQHF.

This CDR3 reads CASRRDRSSYNEQFF. The DNA for the CDR3 is TGTGCCAGCAGAAGGGACCGGAGCTCCTACAATGAGCAGTTCTTC. The chain carries TRBV7-2 and TRBJ2-1; D may be TRBD1 or TRBD2 (5 bases each). Germline CDR1 SGHTA, CDR2 FQGNSA. The CDR3 has 15 residues. The ends were cut back, 6 bases at V and 0 bases at J, with 12 bases in the middle. The complete variable domain, with remaining parts taken from reference TRBV7-2 and TRBJ2-1, reads GAGVSQSPSNKVTEKGKDVELRCDPISGHTALYWYRQSLGQGLEFLIYFQGNSAPDKSGLPSDRFSAERTGGSVSTLTIQRTQQEDSAVYLCASRRDRSSYNEQFFGPGTRLTVL.

V usage is TRBV5-4 and J usage is TRBJ2-7; D not resolved. CDR1 and CDR2 (germline): SGHNT, YYREEE (reference sequence). CDR3 length: 14 residues. V shed 0 bases and J shed 2 bases, with 9 bases lying between them. CDR3 sequence (DNA): TGTGCCAGCAGCTTGGCGGTGGCGCCCTACGAGCAGTACTTC. The encoded protein is CASSLAVAPYEQYF.

The chain combines TRBV27 with TRBJ2-1; 9 bases are shared with TRBD2. The CDR3 is 18 residues long. Unmatched junction bases numbered 14, after V lost 5 bases and J lost 3 bases. Germline V CDR1 and CDR2: MNHEY, SMNVEV (reference sequence). The DNA for the CDR3 is TGTGCCAGCAGTCACCTAGGGACCGGGACTAGCAACTACAATGAGCAGTTCTTC. Residues: CASSHLGTGTSNYNEQFF.

This sequence joins TRBV5-1 and TRBJ2-5; 12 bases map to TRBD1. Trimming at V came to 4 bases and at J to 0 bases, leaving 4 bases not matched to a gene. Germline-derived CDR1 and CDR2 are SGHRS and YFSETQ. The CDR3 runs to 16 residues. For the CDR3, the DNA is TGCGCCAGCAGCGGGGGGACAGGGGGCTACCAAGAGACCCAGTACTTC. Its translation: CASSGGTGGYQETQYF.

The sample holds a few counts of this clone. The CDR3 loop reads CASSQATGSQPQHF. In nucleotides, the CDR3 is TGCGCCAGCAGCCAAGCAACAGGCAGTCAGCCCCAGCATTTT. This chain joins TRBV4-1 and TRBJ1-5; D is possibly TRBD1 (5 bases). The ends were cut back, 1 base at V and 6 bases at J, with 10 bases in the middle. The CDR3 is 14 amino acids. Germline V gives CDR1 MGHRA, CDR2 YSYEKL.

This chain links TRBV5-1 with TRBJ2-1; D is ambiguous. Germline CDR1 is SGHRS and CDR2 is YFSETQ. The ends were cut back, 2 bases at V and 0 bases at J, with 6 bases in the middle. CDR3 length: 14 amino acids. DNA of the CDR3: TGCGCCAGCAGCTTACAGAGCTCCTACAATGAGCAGTTCTTC. It encodes CASSLQSSYNEQFF. The variable domain in full, completed from reference TRBV5-1 and TRBJ2-1, reads KAGVTQTPRYLIKTRGQQVTLSCSPISGHRSVSWYQQTPGQGLQFLFEYFSETQRNKGNFPGRFSGRQFSNSRSEMNVSTLELGDSALYLCASSLQSSYNEQFFGPGTRLTVL.

This chain links TRBV6-5 with TRBJ2-1; 9 positions agree with TRBD1. CDR1 and CDR2 from the germline V gene are MNHEY and SVGAGI. The ends lost 4 bases at V and 7 bases at J; junction bases unmatched: 11. The CDR3 contains 16 residues. The CDR3 loop is CASSFQPGQGPNEQFF. CDR3 sequence (DNA): TGTGCCAGCAGTTTTCAACCGGGACAGGGTCCTAATGAGCAGTTCTTC.

The V gene is TRBV18, the J gene TRBJ1-5, with D tentatively TRBD1 (5 bases). The CDR3 extends over 15 amino acids. The V gene's germline CDR1 is KGHSH and CDR2 LQKENI. V lost 3 bases to trimming and J lost 2 bases, with 11 bases between them. This CDR3 reads CASSPEGNGNQPQHF. The CDR3 region has the DNA TGTGCCAGCTCACCTGAGGGGAATGGCAATCAGCCCCAGCATTTT.

The chain has TRBV11-1 and TRBJ2-4; maybe TRBD1 (6 bases). CDR3 length: 16 residues. The germline V gene has CDR1 SGHAT and CDR2 FQDESV (reference sequence). Trimming cost V 3 bases and J 6 bases, with 18 bases left between them. CDR3 DNA: TGTGCCAGCAGCTTCCGTCCGACAGGCCAGGGAAACATTCAGTACTTC. This sequence encodes CASSFRPTGQGNIQYF.

This chain connects TRBV6-8 to TRBJ1-1; D is unclear. This CDR3 region has 13 residues. V was cut by 2 bases and J by 10 bases, with 14 bases left in between. CDR1 MNHGY and CDR2 SAAAGT come from the germline V gene. The CDR3 here is CASSYHYTKLAFF. As DNA, the CDR3 is TGTGCCAGCAGTTACCACTATACGAAGTTAGCTTTCTTT.

The chain uses TRBV6-5 and TRBJ2-3, with 7 positions matching TRBD1. From germline, CDR1 is MNHEY and CDR2 SVGAGI. CDR3 length equals 16 residues. V shed 2 bases, J shed 0 bases, and the junction held 5 bases outside the gene matches. CDR3 sequence: CASSYALGQSTDTQYF. CDR3 DNA sequence: TGTGCCAGCAGTTACGCCCTGGGACAGAGCACAGATACGCAGTATTTT.

This clone was found once. This sequence joins TRBV2 and TRBJ2-7; a possible D gene is TRBD1 (6 bases). This CDR3 is 12 amino acids long. Trimming stripped 6 bases from V and 3 bases from J, with 9 bases between. CDR1 is SNHLY and CDR2 is FYNNEI in the germline V gene. Written as DNA, the CDR3 is TGTGCCAGCAGAGGACAGAGCTACGAGCAGTACTTC. Its translation: CASRGQSYEQYF.

This clone was counted a single time. V gene TRBV28 combines with J gene TRBJ2-7; the D gene is possibly TRBD2 (5 bases). CDR1 is MDHEN, CDR2 SYDVKM, per germline. CDR3 length: 12 amino acids. V lost 5 bases, J lost 5 bases, and 10 bases lay in between. The CDR3: CASSTGNHEQYF. Written as DNA, the CDR3 is TGTGCCAGCAGTACGGGGAACCACGAGCAGTACTTC.